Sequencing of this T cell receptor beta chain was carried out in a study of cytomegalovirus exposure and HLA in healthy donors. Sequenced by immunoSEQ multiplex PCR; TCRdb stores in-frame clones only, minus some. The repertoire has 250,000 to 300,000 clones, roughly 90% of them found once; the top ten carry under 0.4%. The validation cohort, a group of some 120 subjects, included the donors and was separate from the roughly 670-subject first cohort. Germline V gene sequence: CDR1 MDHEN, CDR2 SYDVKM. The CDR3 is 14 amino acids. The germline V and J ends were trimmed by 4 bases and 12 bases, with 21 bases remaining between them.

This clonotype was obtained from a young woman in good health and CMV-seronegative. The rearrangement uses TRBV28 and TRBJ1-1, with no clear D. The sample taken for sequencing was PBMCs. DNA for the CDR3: TGTGCCAGCAGTTCCCTCGGCGGAGAGGATCTCCCTTTCTTT. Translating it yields CASSSLGGEDLPFF.